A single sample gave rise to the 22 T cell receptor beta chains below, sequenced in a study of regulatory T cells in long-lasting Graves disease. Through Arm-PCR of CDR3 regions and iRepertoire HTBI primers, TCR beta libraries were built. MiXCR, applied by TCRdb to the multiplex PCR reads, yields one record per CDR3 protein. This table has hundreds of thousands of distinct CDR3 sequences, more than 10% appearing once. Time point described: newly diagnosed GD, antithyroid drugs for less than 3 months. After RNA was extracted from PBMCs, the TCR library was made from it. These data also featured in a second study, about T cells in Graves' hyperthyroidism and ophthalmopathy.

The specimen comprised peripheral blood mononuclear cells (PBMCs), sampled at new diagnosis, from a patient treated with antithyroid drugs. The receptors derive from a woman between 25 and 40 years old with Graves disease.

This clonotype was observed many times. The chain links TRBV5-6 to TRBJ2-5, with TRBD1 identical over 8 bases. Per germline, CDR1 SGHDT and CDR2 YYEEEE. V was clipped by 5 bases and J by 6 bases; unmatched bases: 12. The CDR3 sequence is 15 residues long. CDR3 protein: CASSHGQGRGKTQYF. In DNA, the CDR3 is TGTGCCAGCAGTCACGGACAGGGTCGGGGGAAGACCCAGTACTTC.

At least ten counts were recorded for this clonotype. The CDR3 loop is CASSTLPGTGELFF. The CDR3 DNA follows: TGTGCCAGCAGTACATTACCGGGGACCGGGGAGCTGTTTTTT. This chain connects TRBV6-1 to TRBJ2-2; maybe TRBD2 (5 bases). CDR3 length: 14 residues. Trimming pared 5 bases from V and 5 bases from J, leaving 12 bases between. In germline, CDR1 is MNHNS, CDR2 SASEGT.

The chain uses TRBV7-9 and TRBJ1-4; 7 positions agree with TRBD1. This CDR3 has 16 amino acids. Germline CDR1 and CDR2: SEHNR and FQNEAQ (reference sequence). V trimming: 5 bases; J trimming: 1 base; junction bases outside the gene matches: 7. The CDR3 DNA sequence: TGTGCCAGCAGCCCATCCCGGACAGGAACTAATGAAAAACTGTTTTTT. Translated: CASSPSRTGTNEKLFF.

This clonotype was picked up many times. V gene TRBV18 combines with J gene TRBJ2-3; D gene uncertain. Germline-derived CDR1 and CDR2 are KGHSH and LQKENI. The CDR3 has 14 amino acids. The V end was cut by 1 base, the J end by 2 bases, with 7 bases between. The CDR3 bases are TGTGCCAGCTCACCACGCACCAACACAGATACGCAGTATTTT. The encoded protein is CASSPRTNTDTQYF.

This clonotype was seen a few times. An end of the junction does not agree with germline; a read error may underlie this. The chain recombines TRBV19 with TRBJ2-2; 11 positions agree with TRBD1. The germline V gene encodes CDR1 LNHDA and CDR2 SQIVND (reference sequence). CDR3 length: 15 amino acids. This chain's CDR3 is CTSSIGQGATGELFF. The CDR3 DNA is TGTACCAGTAGTATCGGACAGGGGGCCACCGGGGAGCTGTTTTTT.

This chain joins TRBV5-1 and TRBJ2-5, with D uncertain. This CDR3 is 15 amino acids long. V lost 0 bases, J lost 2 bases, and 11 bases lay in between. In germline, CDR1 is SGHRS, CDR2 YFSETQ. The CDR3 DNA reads TGCGCCAGCAGCTTGGCCCCGGAACTGCAAGAGACCCAGTACTTC. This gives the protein CASSLAPELQETQYF.

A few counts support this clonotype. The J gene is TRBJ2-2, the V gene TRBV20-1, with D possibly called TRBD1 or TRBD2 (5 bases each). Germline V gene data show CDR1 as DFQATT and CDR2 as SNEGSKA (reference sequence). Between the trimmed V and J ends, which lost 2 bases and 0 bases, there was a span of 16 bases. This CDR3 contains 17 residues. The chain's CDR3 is CSARSAPGTANTGELFF. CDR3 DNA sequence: TGCAGTGCTAGATCAGCTCCCGGGACGGCGAACACCGGGGAGCTGTTTTTT.

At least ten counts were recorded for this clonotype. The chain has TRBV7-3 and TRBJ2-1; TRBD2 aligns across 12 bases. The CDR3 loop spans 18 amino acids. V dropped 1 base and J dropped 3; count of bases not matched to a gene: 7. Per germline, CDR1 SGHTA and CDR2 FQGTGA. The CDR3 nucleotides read TGTGCCAGCAGCTTAAACCCCGGACTAGCGGGAATCTACAATGAGCAGTTCTTC. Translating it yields CASSLNPGLAGIYNEQFF.

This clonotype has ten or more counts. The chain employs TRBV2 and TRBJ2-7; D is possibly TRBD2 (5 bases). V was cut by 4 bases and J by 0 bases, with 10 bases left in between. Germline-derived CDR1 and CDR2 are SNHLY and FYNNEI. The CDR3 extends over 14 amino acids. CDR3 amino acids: CASSAEVSSYEQYF. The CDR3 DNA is TGTGCCAGCAGTGCGGAGGTCAGCTCCTACGAGCAGTACTTC. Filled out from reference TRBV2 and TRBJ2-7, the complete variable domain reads EPEVTQTPSHQVTQMGQEVILRCVPISNHLYFYWYRQILGQKVEFLVSFYNNEISEKSEIFDDQFSVERPDGSNFTLKIRSTKLEDSAMYFCASSAEVSSYEQYFGPGTRLTVT.

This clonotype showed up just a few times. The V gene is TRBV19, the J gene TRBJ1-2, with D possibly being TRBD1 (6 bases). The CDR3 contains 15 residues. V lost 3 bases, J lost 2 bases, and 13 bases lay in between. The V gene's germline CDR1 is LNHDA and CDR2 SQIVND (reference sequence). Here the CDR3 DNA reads TGTGCCAGTAGTATCTTCCACGGACAGAACTATGGCTACACCTTC. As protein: CASSIFHGQNYGYTF.

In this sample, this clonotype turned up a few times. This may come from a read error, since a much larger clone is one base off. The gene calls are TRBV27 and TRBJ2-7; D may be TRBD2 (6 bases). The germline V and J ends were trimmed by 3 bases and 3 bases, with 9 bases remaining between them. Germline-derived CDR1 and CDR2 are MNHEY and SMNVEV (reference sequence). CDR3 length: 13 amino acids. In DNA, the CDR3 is TGTGCCAGCAGTTTGGGACTGTACTACGAGCAGTACTTC. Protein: CASSLGLYYEQYF.

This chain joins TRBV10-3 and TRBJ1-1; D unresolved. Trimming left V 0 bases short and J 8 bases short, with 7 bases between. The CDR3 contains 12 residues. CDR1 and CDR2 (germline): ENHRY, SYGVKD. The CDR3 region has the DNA TGTGCCATCAGTGAGTCCCAATGGGAAGCTTTCTTT. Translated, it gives CAISESQWEAFF.

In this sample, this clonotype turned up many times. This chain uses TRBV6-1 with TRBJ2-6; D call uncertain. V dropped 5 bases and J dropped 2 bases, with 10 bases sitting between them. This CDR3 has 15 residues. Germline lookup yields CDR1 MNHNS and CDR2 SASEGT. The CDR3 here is CASSPLRAGANVLTF. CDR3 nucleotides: TGTGCCAGCAGTCCTCTACGGGCTGGGGCCAACGTCCTGACTTTC.

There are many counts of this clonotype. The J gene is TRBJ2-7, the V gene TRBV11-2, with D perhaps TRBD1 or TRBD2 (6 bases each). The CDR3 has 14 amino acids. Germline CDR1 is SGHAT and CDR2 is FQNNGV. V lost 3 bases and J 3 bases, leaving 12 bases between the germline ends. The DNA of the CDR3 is TGTGCCAGCAGCTTTTCGGGGGCACACTACGAGCAGTACTTC. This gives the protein CASSFSGAHYEQYF.

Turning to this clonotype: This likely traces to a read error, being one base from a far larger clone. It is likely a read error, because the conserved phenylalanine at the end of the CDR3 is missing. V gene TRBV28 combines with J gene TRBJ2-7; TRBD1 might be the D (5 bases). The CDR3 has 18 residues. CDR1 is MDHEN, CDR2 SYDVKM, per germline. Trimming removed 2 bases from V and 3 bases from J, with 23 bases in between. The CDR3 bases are TGTGCCAGCAGTTTAGCGCGAGACCCACTGACAGCGAACTACGAGCAGTACTCC. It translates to CASSLARDPLTANYEQYS.

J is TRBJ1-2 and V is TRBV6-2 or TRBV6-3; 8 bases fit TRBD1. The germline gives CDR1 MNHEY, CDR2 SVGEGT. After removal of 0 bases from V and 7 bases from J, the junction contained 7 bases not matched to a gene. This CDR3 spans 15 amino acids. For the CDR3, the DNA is TGTGCCAGCAGTTACTCTACGCAGGGGGCGCTTGGCTACACCTTC. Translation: CASSYSTQGALGYTF.

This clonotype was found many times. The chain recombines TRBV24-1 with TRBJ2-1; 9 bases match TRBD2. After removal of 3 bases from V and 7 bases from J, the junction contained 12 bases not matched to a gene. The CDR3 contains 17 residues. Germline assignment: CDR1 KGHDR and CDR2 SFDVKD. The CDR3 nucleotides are TGTGCCACCAGTGATGGTGTAGTGGCGGGAGGGCCAAATGAGCAGTTCTTC. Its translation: CATSDGVVAGGPNEQFF.

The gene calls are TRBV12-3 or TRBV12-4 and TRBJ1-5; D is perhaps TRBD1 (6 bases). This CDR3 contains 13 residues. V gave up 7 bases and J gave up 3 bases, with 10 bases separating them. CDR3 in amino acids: CASKTGYNQPQHF. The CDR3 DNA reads TGTGCCAGCAAGACAGGCTACAATCAGCCCCAGCATTTT.

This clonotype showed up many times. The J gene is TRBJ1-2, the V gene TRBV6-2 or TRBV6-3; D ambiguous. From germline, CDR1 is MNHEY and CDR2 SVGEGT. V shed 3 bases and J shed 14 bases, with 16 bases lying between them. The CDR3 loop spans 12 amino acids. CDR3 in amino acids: CASSYWSTPGTF. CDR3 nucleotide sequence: TGTGCCAGCAGTTATTGGTCAACTCCAGGTACCTTC.

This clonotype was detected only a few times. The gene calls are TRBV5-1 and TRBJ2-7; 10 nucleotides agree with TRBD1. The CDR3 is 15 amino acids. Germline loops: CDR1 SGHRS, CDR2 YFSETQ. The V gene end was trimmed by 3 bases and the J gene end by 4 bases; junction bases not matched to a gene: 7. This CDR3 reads CASSWTGQGRYEQYF. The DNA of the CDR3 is TGCGCCAGCAGCTGGACGGGACAGGGGCGGTACGAGCAGTACTTC.

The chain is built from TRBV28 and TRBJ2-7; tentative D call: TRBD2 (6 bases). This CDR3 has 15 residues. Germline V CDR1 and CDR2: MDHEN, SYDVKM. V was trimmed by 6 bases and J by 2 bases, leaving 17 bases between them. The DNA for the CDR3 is TGTGCCAGCAGCCAAGGAGGGCCGAAGGCCTACGAGCAGTACTTC. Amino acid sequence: CASSQGGPKAYEQYF.

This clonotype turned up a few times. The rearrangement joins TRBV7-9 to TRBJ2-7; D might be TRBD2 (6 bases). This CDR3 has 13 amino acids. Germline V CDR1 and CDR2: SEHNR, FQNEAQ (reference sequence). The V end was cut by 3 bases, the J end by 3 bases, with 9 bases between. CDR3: CASSFTSSYEQYF. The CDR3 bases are TGTGCCAGCAGCTTCACTAGCAGCTACGAGCAGTACTTC. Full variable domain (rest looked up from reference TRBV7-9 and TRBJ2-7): DTGVSQNPRHKITKRGQNVTFRCDPISEHNRLYWYRQTLGQGPEFLTYFQNEAQLEKSRLLSDRFSAERPKGSFSTLEIQRTEQGDSAMYLCASSFTSSYEQYFGPGTRLTVT.